The 17 T cell receptor beta chains below come from one sample, sequenced in a study of blood T cell repertoires in COVID-19. The repertoire was sequenced with immunoSEQ multiplex PCR; TCRdb's copy has only in-frame clones and lacks some. Of some 200,000 clones detected, 65% to 90% appear once; the ten largest clones hold around 9%. Material for sequencing was PBMCs or T cells enriched from blood (not recorded which). These receptors were taken from a woman in her 50s with acute COVID-19.

Only a few counts were recorded for this clone. The genes are TRBV28 and TRBJ1-5; D gene uncertain. Trimming shortened V by 2 bases and J by 9 bases, and 11 bases separated the two germline ends. CDR1 MDHEN and CDR2 SYDVKM come from the germline V gene. The CDR3 spans 13 residues. CDR3 sequence reads: CASSLAGAGPQHF. The CDR3 DNA sequence: TGTGCCAGCAGTTTAGCGGGAGCAGGGCCCCAGCATTTT.

About this clone: One end of the junction is discordant with germline, which a read error may explain. The rearrangement links TRBV7-7 to TRBJ2-5; the D gene is possibly TRBD2 (5 bases). The CDR3 runs to 15 residues. Germline lookup yields CDR1 SSHAT and CDR2 FNYEAQ (reference sequence). CDR3 loop: CASSPGRGSDETQYF. CDR3 sequence (DNA): TGTGCTAGCAGCCCCGGCCGGGGATCGGACGAGACCCAGTACTTC.

The V call is TRBV7-2, the J call TRBJ2-3; 7 nucleotides line up with TRBD2. This CDR3 comprises 15 residues. Trimming at V came to 5 bases and at J to 4 bases, leaving 9 bases not matched to a gene. Germline CDR1 SGHTA, CDR2 FQGNSA. The CDR3 reads CASSRTRQRADTQYF. The DNA of the CDR3 is TGTGCCAGCAGCCGGACTAGACAGAGGGCAGATACGCAGTATTTT. Filled out from reference TRBV7-2 and TRBJ2-3, the complete variable domain reads GAGVSQSPSNKVTEKGKDVELRCDPISGHTALYWYRQSLGQGLEFLIYFQGNSAPDKSGLPSDRFSAERTGGSVSTLTIQRTQQEDSAVYLCASSRTRQRADTQYFGPGTRLTVL.

V and J are TRBV18 and TRBJ2-1, with D tentatively TRBD2 (7 bases). V gave up 3 bases and J gave up 6 bases, with 15 bases separating them. CDR3 length: 15 amino acids. Per the germline V gene, CDR1 is KGHSH and CDR2 is LQKENI. The CDR3 DNA follows: TGTGCCAGCTCACCCGTGGGAGGGGGGGCCAATGAGCAGTTCTTC. Amino acid sequence: CASSPVGGGANEQFF.

The rearrangement joins TRBV28 to TRBJ2-1, with a possible D match to TRBD2 (6 bases). Trimming removed 4 bases at V and 8 bases at J, with 12 bases between. Per the germline V gene, CDR1 is MDHEN and CDR2 is SYDVKM. The length of the CDR3 is 13 residues. CDR3 region: CASSYGGLDEQFF. The CDR3 bases are TGTGCCAGCAGTTATGGGGGGTTGGATGAGCAGTTCTTC.

V and J are TRBV7-9 and TRBJ1-1; 9 nucleotides match TRBD1. J was trimmed by 1 base and V by 5 bases; bases with no gene match: 11. There are 17 residues in the CDR3. From germline, CDR1 is SEHNR and CDR2 FQNEAQ (reference sequence). The CDR3 DNA sequence: TGTGCCAGCAGCCTCAGTGGGACAGGGAATAGGAACACTGAAGCTTTCTTT. Protein: CASSLSGTGNRNTEAFF.

This rearrangement joins TRBV6-2 or TRBV6-3 to TRBJ1-1, with TRBD1 matching 7 bases. The CDR3 has 15 residues. Unmatched junction bases numbered 9, after V lost 6 bases and J lost 2 bases. Germline V gene sequence: CDR1 MNHEY, CDR2 SVGEGT. This CDR3 is CASSSPRQGNTEAFF. The CDR3 DNA follows: TGTGCCAGCAGCTCGCCGAGACAGGGCAACACTGAAGCTTTCTTT.

This rearrangement joins TRBV2 to TRBJ2-7; 9 bases match TRBD2. Trimming removed 8 bases from V and 0 bases from J; junction bases left unmatched: 5. The CDR3 length is 14 residues. Germline V lookup: CDR1 SNHLY, CDR2 FYNNEI. The CDR3 coding sequence is TGTGCCAGCTGTAGCGGGAGAAACTCCTACGAGCAGTACTTC. Its protein product is CASCSGRNSYEQYF. The whole variable domain, filled in from reference TRBV2 and TRBJ2-7, reads EPEVTQTPSHQVTQMGQEVILRCVPISNHLYFYWYRQILGQKVEFLVSFYNNEISEKSEIFDDQFSVERPDGSNFTLKIRSTKLEDSAMYFCASCSGRNSYEQYFGPGTRLTVT.

The J gene is TRBJ1-5, the V gene TRBV3-1 (or the pseudogene TRBV3-2); D is unresolved. The CDR3 sequence is 16 residues long. Germline values: CDR1 LGHDT, CDR2 YNNKEL (reference sequence). The V end was cut by 0 bases, the J end by 0 bases, with 9 bases between. The CDR3 here is CASSQDSTVSNQPQHF. The CDR3 region has the DNA TGTGCCAGCAGCCAAGATAGCACGGTTAGCAATCAGCCCCAGCATTTT.

The chain recombines TRBV5-4 with TRBJ2-6, with 9 bases fitting TRBD1. The CDR3 spans 17 residues. Looked up from germline, CDR1 is SGHNT and CDR2 is YYREEE (reference sequence). V dropped 4 bases and J dropped 3; count of bases not matched to a gene: 8. In DNA form, the CDR3 reads TGTGCCAGCAGCGCCGGGACAGGGTCTGATGGGGCCAACGTCCTGACTTTC. Protein: CASSAGTGSDGANVLTF.

This chain links TRBV6-6 with TRBJ2-1; TRBD2 matches at 12 bases. V gave up 5 bases and J gave up 4 bases; unmatched junction bases: 9. CDR3 length: 17 amino acids. Germline V lookup: CDR1 MNHNY, CDR2 SVGAGI (reference sequence). The chain's CDR3 is CASSHTSGGSLYNEQFF. In nucleotides, the CDR3 is TGTGCCAGCAGTCATACTAGCGGGGGGTCTCTTTACAATGAGCAGTTCTTC.

The chain uses TRBV18 and TRBJ1-1, with 10 bases fitting TRBD1. CDR3 length: 14 amino acids. V lost 4 bases, J lost 7 bases, and 6 bases stayed unmatched. Germline assignment: CDR1 KGHSH and CDR2 LQKENI. CDR3 sequence: CASSRSGTGDEAFF. The CDR3 DNA is TGTGCCAGCTCACGTTCCGGGACAGGGGATGAAGCTTTCTTT.

The V gene is TRBV18, the J gene TRBJ2-7; 9 bases align to TRBD1. The V gene end was trimmed by 0 bases and the J gene end by 2 bases; junction bases not matched to a gene: 8. The CDR3 loop spans 17 amino acids. In germline, CDR1 is KGHSH, CDR2 LQKENI. The CDR3 bases are TGTGCCAGCTCACCACCGGTATCACAGGGGGCGACCTACGAGCAGTACTTC. Protein product: CASSPPVSQGATYEQYF.

V and J are TRBV28 and TRBJ1-5; TRBD1 is a possible D gene (5 bases). The CDR3 extends over 18 amino acids. V gave up 6 bases and J gave up 1 base, with 22 bases separating them. Germline-derived CDR1 and CDR2 are MDHEN and SYDVKM. The CDR3, as DNA: TGTGCCAGCAGCTCCGGCGGGGACTCCAACCGAAGCAATCAGCCCCAGCATTTT. Amino acid sequence: CASSSGGDSNRSNQPQHF.

This rearrangement joins TRBV18 to TRBJ1-1, with 9 bases matching TRBD1. V lost 3 bases to trimming and J lost 2 bases; unmatched junction nucleotides: 7. Looked up from germline, CDR1 is KGHSH and CDR2 is LQKENI. The CDR3 sequence is 16 residues long. CDR3 region: CASSPGTGIINTEAFF. In DNA, the CDR3 is TGTGCCAGCTCACCGGGGACAGGGATCATTAACACTGAAGCTTTCTTT.

The chain employs TRBV12-2 and TRBJ2-7; TRBD2 reflects the table's D call only, with no check against the DNA. TRBV12-2 is classified as a pseudogene. CDR3 length: 18 residues. The DNA of the CDR3 is TGTGCAAGTCGCCCCTTACTAGCGGGAGGGCCGAATTCCTACGAGCAGTACTTC. Encoded protein: CASRPLLAGGPNSYEQYF.

V usage is TRBV9 and J usage is TRBJ2-1; D uncertain. The V gene lost 4 bases and the J gene lost 7 bases, with 12 bases spanning the gap. CDR1 and CDR2 from the germline V gene are SGDLS and YYNGEE. CDR3 length: 13 amino acids. The DNA for the CDR3 is TGTGCCAGCAGCCCAAATGGTCGGAATGAGCAGTTCTTC. The encoded protein is CASSPNGRNEQFF.